Listed here is a single T cell receptor (beta chain). Its cognate antigen is unknown. Germline V gives CDR1 MDHEN, CDR2 SYDVKM. The CDR3 is made up of 14 amino acids. V was shortened by 7 bases and J by 5 bases, with 17 bases between the two germline ends. The sample comes from a study of shared clonotypes between healthy human individuals. Study findings and constraints: In general, naive subsets displayed greater estimated richness than memory subsets did. For naive CD4 cells, approximately 4.7% of clonotypes were shared across a handful of donors.

The material for each subset, its genomic DNA, was split evenly across several immunoSEQ plates. Per sorted-subset replicate PCR, input was approximately 0.2 ug DNA, representing roughly 29,000 T cell genomes. Some clones are missing from TCRdb's copy, which holds only in-frame ones; the method was immunoSEQ multiplex PCR. This table holds a few million clones, 85% to 95% found once. This chain uses TRBV28 with TRBJ2-5, with D tentatively TRBD1 or TRBD2 (5 bases each). The sample consisted of naive CD4+ T cells from PBMCs. The subset is: CD45RA+ positively selected. The source is a man in his late teens or twenties in good health. Some clones in this sample may be carry-over from other donors' samples. CDR3: CASTTFRGRETQYF. CDR3 in DNA: TGTGCCAGCACCACCTTTCGGGGCAGGGAGACCCAGTACTTC.